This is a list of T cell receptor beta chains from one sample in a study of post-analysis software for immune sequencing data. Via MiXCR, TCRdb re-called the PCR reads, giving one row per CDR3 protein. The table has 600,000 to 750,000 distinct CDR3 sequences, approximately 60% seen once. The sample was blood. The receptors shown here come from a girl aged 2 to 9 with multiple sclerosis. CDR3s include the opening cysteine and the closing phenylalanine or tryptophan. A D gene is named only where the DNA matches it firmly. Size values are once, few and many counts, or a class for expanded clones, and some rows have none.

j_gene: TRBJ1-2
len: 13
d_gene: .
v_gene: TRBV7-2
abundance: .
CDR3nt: TGTGCCAGCAGCTCGACGGATTCCTATGGCTACACCTTC
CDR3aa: CASSSTDSYGYTF

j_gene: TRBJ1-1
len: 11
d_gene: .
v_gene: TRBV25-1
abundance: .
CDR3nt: TGTGCCAGCAGTGAAAGCCGGGTGGCTTTCTTT
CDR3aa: CASSESRVAFF

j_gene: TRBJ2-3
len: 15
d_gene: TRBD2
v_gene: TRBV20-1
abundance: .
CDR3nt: TGCAGTGCTAGAGCCACTAGCGGGCGACCAGATACGCAGTATTTT
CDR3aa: CSARATSGRPDTQYF

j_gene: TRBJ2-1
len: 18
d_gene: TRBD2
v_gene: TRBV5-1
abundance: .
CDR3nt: TGCGCCAGCAGCTCGGCAGTAGCGGGAGGTGCTCCTGGCAATGAGCAGTTCTTC
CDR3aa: CASSSAVAGGAPGNEQFF

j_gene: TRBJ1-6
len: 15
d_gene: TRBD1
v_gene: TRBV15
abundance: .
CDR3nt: TGTGCCACCAGCACCCGGACAGGGAGTAATTCACCCCTCCACTTT
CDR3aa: CATSTRTGSNSPLHF

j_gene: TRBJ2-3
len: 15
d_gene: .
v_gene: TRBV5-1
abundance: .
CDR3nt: TGCGCCAGCAGCTTGGTGCGGATAACCACAGATACGCAGTATTTT
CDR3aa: CASSLVRITTDTQYF

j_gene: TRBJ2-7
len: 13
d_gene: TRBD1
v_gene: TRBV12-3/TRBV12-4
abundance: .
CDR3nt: TGTGCCAGCTCGGATCCGGACAGGGGCGAGCAGTACTTC
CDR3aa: CASSDPDRGEQYF

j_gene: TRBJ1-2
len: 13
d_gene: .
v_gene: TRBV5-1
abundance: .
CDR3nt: TGCGCCAGCAGCTTGAACCGGGACAACGGCTACACCTTC
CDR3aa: CASSLNRDNGYTF

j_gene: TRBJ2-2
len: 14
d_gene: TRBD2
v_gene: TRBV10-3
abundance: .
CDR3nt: TGTGCCATCAGCACTAGCGCGAACACCGGGGAGCTGTTTTTT
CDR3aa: CAISTSANTGELFF

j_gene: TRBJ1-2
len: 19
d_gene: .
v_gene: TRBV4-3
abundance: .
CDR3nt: TGCGCCAGCAGCCAAGCATTTCTCAGACTGTCCCGGGGACACTATGGCTACACCTTC
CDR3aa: CASSQAFLRLSRGHYGYTF

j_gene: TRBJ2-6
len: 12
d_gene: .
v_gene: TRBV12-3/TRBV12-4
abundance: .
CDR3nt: TGTGCCAGCAAGCCTGGGGCCAACGTCCGGACTTTC
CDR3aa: CASKPGANVRTF

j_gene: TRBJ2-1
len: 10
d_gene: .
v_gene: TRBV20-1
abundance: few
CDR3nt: TGCAGTGCTACCTATAATGAGCAGTTCTTC
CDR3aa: CSATYNEQFF

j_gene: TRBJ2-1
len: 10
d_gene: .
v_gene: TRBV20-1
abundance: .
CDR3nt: TGCAGTGCTTTCCGGGAGAATAAGTTCTTC
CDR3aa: CSAFRENKFF

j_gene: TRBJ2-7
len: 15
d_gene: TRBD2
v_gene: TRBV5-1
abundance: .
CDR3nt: TGCGCCAGCAGCTTTTCTAGCGGGAGTTCAGACGAGCAGTACTTC
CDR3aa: CASSFSSGSSDEQYF

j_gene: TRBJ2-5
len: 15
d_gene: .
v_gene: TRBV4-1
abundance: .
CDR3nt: TGCGCCAGCAGCCAAGAATGGTATCCCCAAGAGACCCAGTACTTC
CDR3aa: CASSQEWYPQETQYF

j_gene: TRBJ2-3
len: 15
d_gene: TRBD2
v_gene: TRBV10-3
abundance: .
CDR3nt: TGTGCCATCCTTACCGAGGTAGCGGGAAGGGGGACGCAGTATTTT
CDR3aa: CAILTEVAGRGTQYF

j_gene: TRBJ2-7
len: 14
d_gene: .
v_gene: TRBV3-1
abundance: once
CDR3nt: TGTGCCAGCAGCCAAGATTCGGCATCCTACGAGCAGTACTTC
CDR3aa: CASSQDSASYEQYF

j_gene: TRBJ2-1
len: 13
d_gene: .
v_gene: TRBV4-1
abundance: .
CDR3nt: TGCGCCAGCAGCCAAACGATCACTCCCAGACAGTTCTTC
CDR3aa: CASSQTITPRQFF

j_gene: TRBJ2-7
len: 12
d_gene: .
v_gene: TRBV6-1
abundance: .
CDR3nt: TGTGCCAGCGGAAGAAATACCTACGAGCAGTACTTC
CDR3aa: CASGRNTYEQYF

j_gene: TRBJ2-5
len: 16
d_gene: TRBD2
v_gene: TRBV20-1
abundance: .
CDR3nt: TGCAGTGCTAGAGACCTGACTAGCGGGGTAGTTGAGACCCAGTACTTC
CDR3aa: CSARDLTSGVVETQYF

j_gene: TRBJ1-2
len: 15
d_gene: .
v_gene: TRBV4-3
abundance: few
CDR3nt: TGCGCCAGCAGCCAAGTAGTGGGACGGGGGTATGGCTACACCTTC
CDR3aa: CASSQVVGRGYGYTF

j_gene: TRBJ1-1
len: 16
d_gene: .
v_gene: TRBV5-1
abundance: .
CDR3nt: TGCGCCAGCAGCCTTGACAGGCAGGTTTGGTACACTGAAGCTTTCTTT
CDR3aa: CASSLDRQVWYTEAFF

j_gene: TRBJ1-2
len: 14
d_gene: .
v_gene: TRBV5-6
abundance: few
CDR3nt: TGTGCCAGCAGCTTGGGACAGGCCAAAATTGGCTACACCTTC
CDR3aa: CASSLGQAKIGYTF

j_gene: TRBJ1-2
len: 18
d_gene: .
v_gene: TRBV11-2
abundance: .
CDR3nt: TGTGCCAGCAGCCCACCGCTAGGGAGGGCTATCCAACTCTATGGCTACACCTTC
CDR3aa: CASSPPLGRAIQLYGYTF

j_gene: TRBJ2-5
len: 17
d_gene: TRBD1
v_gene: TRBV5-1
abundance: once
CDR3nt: TGCGCCAGCAGCTTGGGGTCTACACCGGGACAGGGAGAGACCCAGTACTTC
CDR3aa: CASSLGSTPGQGETQYF

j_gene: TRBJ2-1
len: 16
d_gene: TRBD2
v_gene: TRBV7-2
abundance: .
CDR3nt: TGTGCCAGCAGCTTAGTTTTGGGGGGGAGATACAATGAGCAGTTCTTC
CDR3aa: CASSLVLGGRYNEQFF

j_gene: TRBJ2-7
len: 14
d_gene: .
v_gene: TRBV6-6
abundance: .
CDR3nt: TGTGCCAGCACCCGCGCGGAGAGCTCCTACGAGCAGTACTTC
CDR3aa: CASTRAESSYEQYF

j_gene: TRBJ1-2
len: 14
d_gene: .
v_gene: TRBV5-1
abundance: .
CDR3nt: TGTGCCAGCAGCTTGATCGAGGGGAGCCATGGCTACACCTTC
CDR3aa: CASSLIEGSHGYTF

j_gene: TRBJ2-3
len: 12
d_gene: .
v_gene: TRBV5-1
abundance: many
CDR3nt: TGTGCCAGCAGCTTAGACACAGATACGCAGTATTTT
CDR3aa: CASSLDTDTQYF